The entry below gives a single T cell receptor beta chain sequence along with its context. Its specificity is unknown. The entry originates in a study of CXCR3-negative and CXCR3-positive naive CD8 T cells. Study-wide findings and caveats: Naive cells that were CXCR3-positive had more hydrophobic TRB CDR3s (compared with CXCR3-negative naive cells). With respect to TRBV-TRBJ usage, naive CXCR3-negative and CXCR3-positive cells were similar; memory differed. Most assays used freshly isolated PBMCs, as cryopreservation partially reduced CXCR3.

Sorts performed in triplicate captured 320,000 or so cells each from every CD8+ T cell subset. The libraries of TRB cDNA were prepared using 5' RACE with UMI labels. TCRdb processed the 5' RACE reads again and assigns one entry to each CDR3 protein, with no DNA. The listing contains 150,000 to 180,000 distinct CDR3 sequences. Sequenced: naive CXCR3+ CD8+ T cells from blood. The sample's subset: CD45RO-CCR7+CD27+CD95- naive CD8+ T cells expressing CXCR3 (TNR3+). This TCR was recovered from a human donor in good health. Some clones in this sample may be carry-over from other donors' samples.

CDR3 protein: CSARTGQSLETQYF. This chain links TRBV20-1 with TRBJ2-5; TCRdb reports TRBD1, a call that lacks DNA to check it against. This CDR3 region has 14 residues. Germline V gene sequence: CDR1 DFQATT, CDR2 SNEGSKA (reference sequence).